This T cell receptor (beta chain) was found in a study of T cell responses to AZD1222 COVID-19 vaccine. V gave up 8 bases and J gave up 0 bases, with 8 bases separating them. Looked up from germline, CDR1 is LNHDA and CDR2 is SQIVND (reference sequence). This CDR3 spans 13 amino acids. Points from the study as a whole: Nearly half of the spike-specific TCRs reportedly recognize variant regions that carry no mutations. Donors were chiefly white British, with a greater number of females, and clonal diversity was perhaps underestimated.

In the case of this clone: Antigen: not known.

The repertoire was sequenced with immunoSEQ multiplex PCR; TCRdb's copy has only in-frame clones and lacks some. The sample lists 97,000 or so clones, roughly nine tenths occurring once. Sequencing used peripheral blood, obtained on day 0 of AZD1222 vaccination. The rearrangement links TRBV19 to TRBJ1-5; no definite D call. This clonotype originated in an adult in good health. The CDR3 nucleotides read TGTGCCAGTGCCAGTTATAGCAATCAGCCCCAGCATTTT. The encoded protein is CASASYSNQPQHF.